The next 28 T cell receptor beta chains were all read from a single sample in a study of cytotoxic CD8 clonotypes in ibrutinib-treated CLL. Profiling relied on immunoSEQ multiplex PCR, and the TCRdb table lists in-frame clones only, not all of them. The sample consists of tens of thousands of clones, about three fifths of them appearing once. The input for sequencing was PBMCs, taken before ibrutinib treatment. The receptors originated from a human donor with chronic lymphocytic leukemia.

The chain employs TRBV15 and TRBJ2-3; TRBD1 matches 8 bases. The V gene end was trimmed by 4 bases and the J gene end by 6 bases; junction bases not matched to a gene: 6. Per germline, CDR1 LNHNV and CDR2 YYDKDF (reference sequence). The CDR3 has 14 amino acids. Here the CDR3 reads CATSNTGGYDTQYF. CDR3 in DNA: TGTGCCACCAGCAATACAGGGGGTTATGATACGCAGTATTTT.

The chain has TRBV6-5 and TRBJ2-2, with no clear D. The CDR3 runs 15 residues. V was pared by 6 bases and J by 0 bases, with 11 bases between. Germline assignment: CDR1 MNHEY and CDR2 SVGAGI. CDR3 nucleotides: TGTGCCAGCAGACCCTCACTACCGAACACCGGGGAGCTGTTTTTT. The encoded protein is CASRPSLPNTGELFF.

The chain couples TRBV19 to TRBJ1-2; D remains ambiguous. The ends were cut back, 8 bases at V and 4 bases at J, with 17 bases in the middle. Germline-derived CDR1 and CDR2 are LNHDA and SQIVND (reference sequence). The CDR3 loop spans 14 amino acids. CDR3 protein: CASSILSVGYGYTF. The CDR3 DNA reads as TGTGCCAGTTCTATACTCTCGGTAGGCTATGGCTACACCTTC.

V gene TRBV10-3 combines with J gene TRBJ2-3; D not resolved. Germline CDR1 reads ENHRY; CDR2 reads SYGVKD. The CDR3 loop spans 13 amino acids. V was cut by 2 bases and J by 8 bases, with 11 bases left in between. The CDR3: CAISERAFSTQYF. In nucleotides, the CDR3 is TGTGCCATCAGTGAGCGCGCCTTTAGTACGCAGTATTTT.

This chain connects TRBV7-8 to TRBJ1-5, with D perhaps matching TRBD1 (6 bases). The CDR3 consists of 15 residues. Trimming cost V 2 bases and J 3 bases, with 11 bases left between them. CDR1 is SGHVS and CDR2 is FQNEAQ in the germline V gene. CDR3 nucleotides: TGTGCCAGCAGCTTAAACAGGGCGGCCAATCAGCCCCAGCATTTT. Translation gives CASSLNRAANQPQHF.

The rearrangement joins TRBV10-3 to TRBJ2-3; D remains unclear. This CDR3 is built from 13 residues. The germline V gene encodes CDR1 ENHRY and CDR2 SYGVKD. Trimming stripped 10 bases from V and 0 bases from J, with 11 bases between. The CDR3 protein is CANKDFSTDTQYF. DNA for the CDR3: TGTGCCAACAAAGACTTTAGCACAGATACGCAGTATTTT.

The chain has TRBV11-3 and TRBJ1-1; D unclear. V was shortened by 1 base and J by 2 bases, with 8 bases between the two germline ends. This CDR3 region has 14 residues. The germline CDR1 and CDR2 sequences are SGHNT and YENEEA. Written as DNA, the CDR3 is TGTGCCAGCAGCTTAGGGGGTGGTAACACTGAAGCTTTCTTT. Translation gives CASSLGGGNTEAFF. Filled out from reference TRBV11-3 and TRBJ1-1, the complete variable domain reads EAGVVQSPRYKIIEKKQPVAFWCNPISGHNTLYWYLQNLGQGPELLIRYENEEAVDDSQLPKDRFSAERLKGVDSTLKIQPAELGDSAVYLCASSLGGGNTEAFFGQGTRLTVV.

V is TRBV6-4 and J is TRBJ1-1; D ambiguous. V was cut by 0 bases and J by 4 bases, with 9 bases left in between. Per germline, CDR1 MRHNA and CDR2 SNTAGT. The length of the CDR3 is 14 residues. CDR3 in amino acids: CASSDSKRPTEAFF. The CDR3 DNA follows: TGTGCCAGCAGTGACTCGAAGAGGCCCACTGAAGCTTTCTTT.

The gene calls are TRBV4-1 and TRBJ1-2, with 7 positions matching TRBD1. V was clipped by 4 bases and J by 4 bases; unmatched bases: 9. The CDR3 runs 15 residues. Germline-derived CDR1 and CDR2 are MGHRA and YSYEKL. The CDR3 protein is CASSRTPTGSYGYTF. The CDR3 DNA is TGCGCCAGCAGCCGGACCCCGACAGGGAGCTATGGCTACACCTTC.

This clone has more than one count but fewer than ten. The chain couples TRBV4-1 to TRBJ1-5; 8 bases fit TRBD1. There are 16 residues in the CDR3. V shed 3 bases and J 2 bases; nucleotides not matched to a gene: 6. Germline V gene data show CDR1 as MGHRA and CDR2 as YSYEKL. The chain's CDR3 is CASSQTGQGGNQPQHF. The DNA for the CDR3 is TGCGCCAGCAGCCAGACAGGACAGGGTGGCAATCAGCCCCAGCATTTT.

V gene TRBV6-1 combines with J gene TRBJ2-4; D not certain. CDR1 and CDR2 from the germline V gene are MNHNS and SASEGT. V lost 3 bases and J lost 9, with 12 bases in between. The CDR3 covers 13 residues. CDR3 DNA: TGTGCCAGCAGTGATCTGCTAGTCGGCATTCAGTACTTC. Encoded protein: CASSDLLVGIQYF.

The V gene is TRBV15, the J gene TRBJ2-1; 12 positions agree with TRBD2. J lost 9 bases, V lost 2 bases, and 5 bases had no gene match. The germline V gene encodes CDR1 LNHNV and CDR2 YYDKDF (reference sequence). This CDR3 contains 15 residues. The CDR3 protein is CATSRPTSGRSEQFF. The CDR3 nucleotides read TGTGCCACCAGCAGACCGACTAGCGGGAGATCTGAGCAGTTCTTC. The full variable domain, completed using reference TRBV15 and TRBJ2-1, is DAMVIQNPRYQVTQFGKPVTLSCSQTLNHNVMYWYQQKSSQAPKLLFHYYDKDFNNEADTPDNFQSRRPNTSFCFLDIRSPGLGDTAMYLCATSRPTSGRSEQFFGPGTRLTVL.

The chain uses TRBV7-9 and TRBJ1-1; 7 nucleotides agree with TRBD1. This CDR3 region has 16 residues. Germline V gene lookup returns CDR1 SEHNR and CDR2 FQNEAQ (reference sequence). The trim removed 5 bases at V and 0 bases at J, leaving 9 bases unmatched. DNA of the CDR3: TGTGCCAGCAGCCTGGGAGGGACAGCTTTGAACACTGAAGCTTTCTTT. Amino acid sequence: CASSLGGTALNTEAFF.

The V gene is TRBV18, the J gene TRBJ1-4, with no clear D. Per germline, CDR1 KGHSH and CDR2 LQKENI. With 3 bases removed from V and 0 bases from J, the gap between germline ends came to 8 bases. The CDR3 covers 15 residues. CDR3 nucleotide sequence: TGTGCCAGCTCACCCTACGCGGCAACTAATGAAAAACTGTTTTTT. Protein sequence: CASSPYAATNEKLFF.

This clone came up a few times. The junction departs from the called germline gene at one end, perhaps through a read error. The chain carries TRBV7-7 and TRBJ2-7, with D maybe TRBD1 (5 bases). The CDR3 contains 15 residues. Germline V gives CDR1 SSHAT, CDR2 FNYEAQ (reference sequence). The CDR3 DNA reads as TGTGCTAGCAGCTTAGGTCAGGGCCCCACCTACGAGCAGTACTTC. Translation gives CASSLGQGPTYEQYF.

The chain couples TRBV2 to TRBJ2-7; possibly TRBD1 for D (5 bases). The germline V and J ends were trimmed by 7 bases and 5 bases, with 12 bases remaining between them. The CDR3 is made up of 12 amino acids. Germline V lookup: CDR1 SNHLY, CDR2 FYNNEI. The CDR3 DNA sequence: TGTGCCAGCACCCAGGGCGGCAACGAGCAGTACTTC. Its protein is CASTQGGNEQYF.

This clone was seen a few times. The rearrangement joins TRBV6-4 to TRBJ2-6, with 10 bases fitting TRBD2. Germline CDR1 and CDR2: MRHNA and SNTAGT. This CDR3 spans 17 amino acids. The trim removed 2 bases at V and 0 bases at J, leaving 1 base unmatched. The DNA for the CDR3 is TGTGCCAGCAGTGACGGGACTAGCGTCTCTGGGGCCAACGTCCTGACTTTC. Its translation: CASSDGTSVSGANVLTF.

This clone showed up just once. The chain has TRBV2 and TRBJ2-5; 10 bases line up with TRBD1. The CDR3 is made up of 15 amino acids. Per germline, CDR1 SNHLY and CDR2 FYNNEI. After removal of 2 bases from V and 3 bases from J, the junction contained 3 bases not matched to a gene. The CDR3 DNA follows: TGTGCCAGCAGTGAATGGACAGGGGGAAAAGAGACCCAGTACTTC. Residues: CASSEWTGGKETQYF.

The rearrangement uses TRBV5-5 and TRBJ1-2; D unresolved. The CDR3 is made up of 15 amino acids. Germline V gene lookup returns CDR1 SGHKS and CDR2 YYEKEE (reference sequence). Trimming removed 0 bases from V and 2 bases from J, with 11 bases in between. The CDR3 spells CASSLVDITNYGYTF. The DNA of the CDR3 is TGTGCCAGCAGCTTGGTAGACATCACGAACTATGGCTACACCTTC. The full variable domain, its missing parts supplied by reference TRBV5-5 and TRBJ1-2, is DAGVTQSPTHLIKTRGQQVTLRCSPISGHKSVSWYQQVLGQGPQFIFQYYEKEERGRGNFPDRFSARQFPNYSSELNVNALLLGDSALYLCASSLVDITNYGYTFGSGTRLTVV.

The rearrangement joins TRBV4-2 to TRBJ2-3, with TRBD2 identical over 10 bases. The CDR3 has 18 residues. Germline CDR1 is LGHNA and CDR2 is YNFKEQ. J lost 2 bases, V lost 2 bases, and 10 bases had no gene match. CDR3: CASSQSDVSGGPTDTQYF. The CDR3 DNA sequence: TGTGCCAGCAGCCAAAGTGATGTTAGCGGGGGGCCCACAGATACGCAGTATTTT.

The chain couples TRBV5-8 to TRBJ2-1; tentatively, D is TRBD1 (5 bases). CDR3 length: 17 residues. V lost 1 base to trimming and J lost 0 bases, with 14 bases between them. Germline CDR1 is SGHTS and CDR2 is YDEGEE. CDR3 bases: TGTGCCAGCAGCTTGCTTGGGGCTACGAGCTCCTACAATGAGCAGTTCTTC. Amino acids: CASSLLGATSSYNEQFF.

The V and J genes are TRBV5-1 and TRBJ2-1; D is unresolved. From germline, CDR1 is SGHRS and CDR2 YFSETQ. The CDR3 runs to 14 residues. V lost 2 bases and J 0 bases, leaving 6 bases between the germline ends. The CDR3 DNA sequence: TGCGCCAGCAGCTTCGTCGACTCCTACAATGAGCAGTTCTTC. Encoded protein: CASSFVDSYNEQFF.

Comment on this clone: At one of its ends the junction is not consistent with the germline gene, which may arise from a read error. The chain combines TRBV6-5 with TRBJ2-2; TRBD1 is a possible D gene (6 bases). CDR3 length equals 15 residues. Germline V gene data show CDR1 as MNHEY and CDR2 as SVGAGI. The CDR3 coding sequence is TGTGCCAGCAGCTACTCCCAACAGGGACCCGGGGAGCTGTTTTTT. Amino acids: CASSYSQQGPGELFF.

Concerning this clone: At one end, the junction sequence differs from germline, possibly due to a read error. The V gene is TRBV6-1, the J gene TRBJ1-1, with D unclear. This CDR3 comprises 11 residues. Germline V gene lookup returns CDR1 MNHNS and CDR2 SASEGT. The CDR3 DNA is TGTGCCAGCATTGAACAGTCTAGAGCTTTCTTT. Protein: CASIEQSRAFF.

The chain links TRBV6-5 to TRBJ2-7; weak D call: TRBD1 (5 bases). V dropped 6 bases and J dropped 4 bases, with 16 bases sitting between them. This CDR3 has 14 residues. The germline V gene encodes CDR1 MNHEY and CDR2 SVGAGI. As DNA, the CDR3 is TGTGCCAGCAGCCACCCAGGGCCCGCTTACGAGCAGTACTTC. Protein product: CASSHPGPAYEQYF.

For the CDR3, the DNA is TGTGCCAGTAGTGACATAACGGGTCAGCCCCAGCATTTT. Its protein product is CASSDITGQPQHF. V gene TRBV19 combines with J gene TRBJ1-5, with D hard to call. Looked up from germline, CDR1 is LNHDA and CDR2 is SQIVND (reference sequence). V lost 5 bases and J 6 bases, leaving 11 bases between the germline ends. This CDR3 is 13 amino acids long. Together with reference TRBV19 and TRBJ1-5, the CDR3 gives the full variable domain: DGGITQSPKYLFRKEGQNVTLSCEQNLNHDAMYWYRQDPGQGLRLIYYSQIVNDFQKGDIAEGYSVSREKKESFPLTVTSAQKNPTAFYLCASSDITGQPQHFGDGTRLSIL.

The chain links TRBV9 to TRBJ2-5; the D is unclear. The CDR3 covers 12 residues. CDR1 and CDR2 from the germline V gene are SGDLS and YYNGEE. Trimming pared 0 bases from V and 5 bases from J, leaving 5 bases between. CDR3 nucleotide sequence: TGTGCCAGCAGCGTAGGTCTGGAGACCCAGTACTTC. Amino acids: CASSVGLETQYF.

The chain carries TRBV9 and TRBJ2-6; perhaps TRBD2 as D (5 bases). This CDR3 has 15 residues. Trimming removed 0 bases from V and 2 bases from J, with 6 bases in between. Germline V gene sequence: CDR1 SGDLS, CDR2 YYNGEE. CDR3 bases: TGTGCCAGCAGCGTAGACGGGGCTGGGGCCAACGTCCTGACTTTC. Its protein is CASSVDGAGANVLTF.